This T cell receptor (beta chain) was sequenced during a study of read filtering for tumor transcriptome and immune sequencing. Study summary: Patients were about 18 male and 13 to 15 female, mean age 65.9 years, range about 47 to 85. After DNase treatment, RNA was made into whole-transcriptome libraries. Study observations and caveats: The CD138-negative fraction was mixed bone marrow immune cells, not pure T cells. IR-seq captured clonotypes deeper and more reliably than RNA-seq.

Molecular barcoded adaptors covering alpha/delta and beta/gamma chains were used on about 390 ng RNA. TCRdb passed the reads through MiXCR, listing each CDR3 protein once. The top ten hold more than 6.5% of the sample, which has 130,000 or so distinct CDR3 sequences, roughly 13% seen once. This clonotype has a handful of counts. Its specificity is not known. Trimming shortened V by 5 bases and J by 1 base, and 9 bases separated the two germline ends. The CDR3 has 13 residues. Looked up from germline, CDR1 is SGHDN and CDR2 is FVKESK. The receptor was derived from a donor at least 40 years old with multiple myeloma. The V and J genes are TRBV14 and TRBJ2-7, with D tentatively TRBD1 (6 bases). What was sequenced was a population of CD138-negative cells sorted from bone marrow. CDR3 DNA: TGTGCCAGCAGCAAAACAGGGTCCTACGAGCAGTACTTC. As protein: CASSKTGSYEQYF.